The 29 T cell receptor beta chains reported below all come from one sample, sequenced in a study of T cells in women clearing cervical HPV infection. Method: immunoSEQ multiplex PCR; TCRdb's copy keeps in-frame clones and lacks some. This sample's table reports tens of thousands of clones. The sequenced material came from blood buffy coat. These receptors were collected from a woman aged 18 to 75 with a cervical HPV16 infection that either progressed to CIN3+ or cleared (not recorded which).

With respect to this clone: The CDR3 extends 3 residues past the end of the read, so its final part is completed from the germline J gene. The rearrangement uses TRBV5-1 and TRBJ1-1; 8 positions match TRBD1. The junction had 9 bases not matched to a gene; V was cut back by 0 bases and J by 5 bases. Germline V CDR1 and CDR2: SGHRS, YFSETQ. This CDR3 is 16 amino acids long. The CDR3 loop is CASSLAGQGASTEAFF. The covered CDR3 bases are TGCGCCAGCAGCTTGGCTGGACAGGGTGCTTCTACTGAA.

In regard to this clone: With the read ending 3 residues before the CDR3 end, the germline J gene is used to fill in that end. This chain links TRBV6-1 with TRBJ1-1; no firm D call. Germline V gene data show CDR1 as MNHNS and CDR2 as SASEGT. This CDR3 region has 15 residues. The CDR3 bases that were read are TGTGCCAGCAGTGAAGCGGTACGACGGGCGGGTTTA. Amino acid sequence: CASSEAVRRAGL. The whole CDR3 protein is CASSEAVRRAGLAFF.

On this clone itself: The read terminates 3 residues before the CDR3 end, so the remaining end is supplied by the germline J gene. The V gene is TRBV2, the J gene TRBJ1-2, with 7 bases fitting TRBD1. CDR3 length: 13 amino acids. Germline V gives CDR1 SNHLY, CDR2 FYNNEI. Germline trimming cut 3 bases from V and 6 bases from J; bases unmatched to any gene: 4. Partial CDR3 DNA: TGTGCCAGCAGTGACAGGGGGAAGGATGGC. Translated: CASSDRGKDG. The whole CDR3 sequence is CASSDRGKDGYTF.

As regards this clone: The DNA ends 3 residues before the CDR3 does, and the rest of the CDR3 is filled in from the germline J gene. J is TRBJ1-3 and V is TRBV19, with 9 bases that match TRBD1. This CDR3 is built from 15 residues. Per germline, CDR1 LNHDA and CDR2 SQIVND (reference sequence). J gave up 2 bases and V 6 bases, and 5 bases lay outside the gene matches. CDR3 loop: CASSQQGATGNTIYF. The sequenced CDR3 bases are TGTGCCAGTAGCCAACAGGGGGCAACTGGAAACACC.

The sequenced part of the CDR3 DNA is TGTGCCAGTAGTATATCCCCGACTGGGCAGACTATCTCACCC. Translated, it gives CASSISPTGQTISP. The whole CDR3 protein reads CASSISPTGQTISPLHF. This chain uses TRBV19 with TRBJ1-6; D unresolved. The read comes to an end 3 residues before the CDR3 does, leaving the germline J gene to fill in the end. The CDR3 covers 17 residues. Germline V CDR1 and CDR2: LNHDA, SQIVND (reference sequence). Trimming cost V 2 bases and J 10 bases, with 21 bases left between them.

Worth noting for this clone: The CDR3 end lies 3 residues beyond the end of the read and is filled in from the germline J gene. The chain couples TRBV20-1 to TRBJ2-7, with TRBD1 as a possible D gene (6 bases). Germline CDR1 DFQATT, CDR2 SNEGSKA (reference sequence). There are 12 residues in the CDR3. V was pared by 6 bases and J by 2 bases, with 11 bases between. The DNA read from the CDR3 is TGCAGTGCGCGACAGGAGACCTACGAG. The encoded protein is CSARQETYE. The entire CDR3 protein reads CSARQETYEQYF.

With regard to this clone: The read ends 3 residues early relative to the CDR3; the germline J gene fills the gap. V gene TRBV5-1 combines with J gene TRBJ1-1; D call uncertain. V was trimmed by 3 bases and J by 5 bases, leaving 17 bases between them. CDR1 SGHRS and CDR2 YFSETQ come from the germline V gene. This CDR3 is 15 amino acids long. The CDR3 protein is CASSSGLTRGTEAFF. The CDR3 DNA, read in part, is TGCGCCAGCAGCTCCGGACTGACACGGGGTACTGAA. Combining the CDR3 with reference TRBV5-1 and TRBJ1-1 gives the whole variable domain KAGVTQTPRYLIKTRGQQVTLSCSPISGHRSVSWYQQTPGQGLQFLFEYFSETQRNKGNFPGRFSGRQFSNSRSEMNVSTLELGDSALYLCASSSGLTRGTEAFFGQGTRLTVV.

In regard to this clone: The CDR3 end is not reached by the read, which stops 3 residues before it; the germline J gene fills it in. V is TRBV28 and J is TRBJ1-5; the D is unclear. Between the trimmed V and J ends, which lost 2 bases and 1 base, there was a span of 12 bases. Per germline, CDR1 MDHEN and CDR2 SYDVKM. The CDR3 contains 16 residues. CDR3 residues: CASSLRGRWSNQPQHF. CDR3 bases read: TGTGCCAGCAGTTTACGGGGAAGATGGAGCAATCAGCCC. Filled out from reference TRBV28 and TRBJ1-5, the complete variable domain reads DVKVTQSSRYLVKRTGEKVFLECVQDMDHENMFWYRQDPGLGLRLIYFSYDVKMKEKGDIPEGYSVSREKKERFSLILESASTNQTSMYLCASSLRGRWSNQPQHFGDGTRLSIL.

About this clone itself: The read comes to an end 3 residues before the CDR3 does, leaving the germline J gene to fill in the end. The chain carries TRBV19 and TRBJ2-7; 8 bases line up with TRBD1. The CDR3 spans 13 residues. The ends lost 5 bases at V and 5 bases at J; junction bases unmatched: 5. The V gene's germline CDR1 is LNHDA and CDR2 SQIVND (reference sequence). CDR3 sequence: CASSADRAHEQYF. The covered CDR3 bases are TGTGCCAGTAGTGCGGACAGGGCCCACGAG.

A note on this clone: The read ends 3 residues shy of where the CDR3 ends; the end is completed using the germline J gene. The chain recombines TRBV27 with TRBJ2-5, with 9 positions matching TRBD2. The CDR3 extends over 16 amino acids. Germline assignment: CDR1 MNHEY and CDR2 SMNVEV (reference sequence). V was clipped by 5 bases and J by 7 bases; unmatched bases: 14. The CDR3 sequence: CASSRDVAGEVGTQYF. The sequenced part of the CDR3 DNA is TGTGCCAGCAGTCGTGATGTAGCGGGGGAAGTGGGGACC.

Details on this clone: Coverage ceases 3 residues before the CDR3 finishes, and the germline J gene fills in the end. V and J are TRBV5-1 and TRBJ1-4, with a weak D call TRBD1 (6 bases). The germline V gene has CDR1 SGHRS and CDR2 YFSETQ. The CDR3 is made up of 17 amino acids. The germline V and J ends were trimmed by 3 bases and 0 bases, with 15 bases remaining between them. The sequenced part of the CDR3 DNA is TGCGCCAGCAGCTGGGGGGGACAACGGGCAACTAATGAAAAA. Translating it yields CASSWGGQRATNEK. The full CDR3 protein reads CASSWGGQRATNEKLFF.

In regard to this clone: The sequence runs out 3 residues before the end of the CDR3; the remainder is reconstructed from the germline J gene. The V and J genes are TRBV30 and TRBJ2-1; 9 bases map to TRBD1. The V gene's germline CDR1 is GTSNPN and CDR2 SVGIG (reference sequence). V was pared by 2 bases and J by 1 base, with 6 bases of the junction left unmatched. The CDR3 runs 16 residues. The CDR3 bases that were read are TGTGCCTGGAGTCGTACCGGGACAGGGTCCTACAATGAG. Translating gives CAWSRTGTGSYNE. The entire CDR3 protein reads CAWSRTGTGSYNEQFF.

For this clone: Read sequence stops 3 residues before the CDR3 end, and the germline J gene provides the missing end. The V call is TRBV28, the J call TRBJ2-2, with D perhaps matching TRBD2 (5 bases). The CDR3 covers 14 residues. The V end lost 6 bases, the J end lost 3 bases, and 11 bases lay between the germline ends. Germline CDR1 MDHEN, CDR2 SYDVKM. The sequenced CDR3 bases are TGTGCCAGCAGCGGAGGACTTCACACCGGGGAG. Translating gives CASSGGLHTGE. The whole CDR3 is CASSGGLHTGELFF. The full variable domain, rest sourced from reference TRBV28 and TRBJ2-2, is DVKVTQSSRYLVKRTGEKVFLECVQDMDHENMFWYRQDPGLGLRLIYFSYDVKMKEKGDIPEGYSVSREKKERFSLILESASTNQTSMYLCASSGGLHTGELFFGEGSRLTVL.

In regard to this clone: The CDR3 end falls 3 residues outside the read, so it is completed with the germline J gene. The chain has TRBV7-3 and TRBJ2-3, with 8 bases identical to TRBD2. Germline CDR1 is SGHTA and CDR2 is FQGTGA. The CDR3 contains 16 residues. With V trimmed by 1 base and J by 5 bases, 8 bases remained unmatched. CDR3 protein: CASSLRSGGAIDTQYF. CDR3 DNA, as far as it was read: TGTGCCAGCAGCTTAAGATCGGGGGGGGCCATAGATACG.

Remarks on this clone: The read terminates 3 residues ahead of where the CDR3 ends, so the germline J gene completes it. The rearrangement uses TRBV18 and TRBJ1-1, with 8 bases identical to TRBD1. This CDR3 region has 15 residues. Germline CDR1 reads KGHSH; CDR2 reads LQKENI. The chain's CDR3 is CASSPLVGQAYEAFF. The CDR3 bases that were read are TGTGCCAGCTCACCTCTGGTGGGACAGGCGTACGAG.

Note on this clone: The read stops 3 residues short of the end of the CDR3; the missing end is completed from the germline J gene. The chain has TRBV5-6 and TRBJ1-3; tentative D call: TRBD1 (5 bases). The germline gives CDR1 SGHDT, CDR2 YYEEEE. V was pared by 2 bases and J by 2 bases, with 11 bases between. The length of the CDR3 is 15 residues. The DNA read from the CDR3 is TGTGCCAGCAGCTTTCAAGGGGTCCCTGGAAACACC. Translating gives CASSFQGVPGNT. The entire CDR3 protein reads CASSFQGVPGNTIYF.

As to this clone: The sequence runs out 3 residues before the end of the CDR3; the remainder is reconstructed from the germline J gene. V and J are TRBV7-9 and TRBJ1-2; 9 bases match TRBD1. Germline V gene lookup returns CDR1 SEHNR and CDR2 FQNEAQ (reference sequence). V dropped 5 bases and J dropped 2; count of bases not matched to a gene: 6. The CDR3 runs to 15 residues. The CDR3 sequence is CASSPGTGSNYGYTF. CDR3 DNA (partial): TGTGCCAGCAGCCCTGGGACAGGGTCCAACTATGGC.

As for this clone: The CDR3 extends 3 residues past the end of the read, so its final part is completed from the germline J gene. This chain uses TRBV2 with TRBJ2-3; 7 nucleotides align to TRBD1. V gave up 6 bases and J gave up 0 bases; unmatched junction bases: 18. Per the germline V gene, CDR1 is SNHLY and CDR2 is FYNNEI. This CDR3 is built from 19 residues. CDR3 in amino acids: CASRGIVNLRDRSTDTQYF. The covered CDR3 bases are TGTGCCAGCAGGGGGATTGTTAACTTACGGGACAGAAGCACAGATACG.

About this clone: The sequence runs out 3 residues before the end of the CDR3; the remainder is reconstructed from the germline J gene. The chain uses TRBV5-1 and TRBJ2-6; the match to TRBD1 covers 7 bases. V trimming: 2 bases; J trimming: 1 base; junction bases outside the gene matches: 0. Germline CDR1 and CDR2: SGHRS and YFSETQ. The CDR3 spans 15 residues. CDR3 DNA (partial): TGCGCCAGCAGCTTACAGGGGTCTGGGGCCAACGTC. Translated, it gives CASSLQGSGANV. The complete CDR3 sequence is CASSLQGSGANVLTF.

On this clone itself: The CDR3 end falls 3 residues outside the read, so it is completed with the germline J gene. The chain combines TRBV19 with TRBJ2-1; 9 bases are a match to TRBD1. This CDR3 contains 17 residues. The germline gives CDR1 LNHDA, CDR2 SQIVND (reference sequence). After removal of 3 bases from V and 9 bases from J, the junction contained 15 bases not matched to a gene. The CDR3 bases that were read are TGTGCCAGTAGTATGTTAGGGGGTACCGGGACAGGGACTGAG. It translates to CASSMLGGTGTGTE. In full, the CDR3 reads CASSMLGGTGTGTEQFF.

With respect to this clone: The read ends 3 residues before the CDR3 terminus; that terminus is restored from the germline J gene. This chain joins TRBV5-1 and TRBJ1-2; 7 positions agree with TRBD1. The V and J ends lost 5 bases and 3 bases, in that order; junction bases with no gene match: 7. Germline CDR1 reads SGHRS; CDR2 reads YFSETQ. There are 14 residues in the CDR3. The CDR3 is CASSSTGTDYGYTF. Partial CDR3 DNA: TGCGCCAGCAGTTCCACAGGGACAGACTATGGC.

On this clone: The CDR3 end falls 3 residues outside the read, so it is completed with the germline J gene. The chain links TRBV11-2 to TRBJ1-5; 7 nucleotides agree with TRBD1. Unmatched junction bases numbered 8, after V lost 6 bases and J lost 3 bases. Germline lookup yields CDR1 SGHAT and CDR2 FQNNGV. The CDR3 totals 15 residues. The CDR3 bases that were read are TGTGCCAGCAGTTCCGGGACAGCATTCAATCAGCCC. Translated: CASSSGTAFNQP. The full CDR3 protein reads CASSSGTAFNQPQHF. Based on the CDR3 plus reference TRBV11-2 and TRBJ1-5, the full variable domain is EAGVAQSPRYKIIEKRQSVAFWCNPISGHATLYWYQQILGQGPKLLIQFQNNGVVDDSQLPKDRFSAERLKGVDSTLKIQPAKLEDSAVYLCASSSGTAFNQPQHFGDGTRLSIL.

To note about this clone: The CDR3 is cut off 3 residues early in the read; its end comes from the germline J gene. J is TRBJ2-1 and V is TRBV7-7; 11 bases align to TRBD2. CDR1 SSHAT and CDR2 FNYEAQ come from the germline V gene (reference sequence). V was pared by 5 bases and J by 3 bases, with 3 bases of the junction left unmatched. This CDR3 has 15 residues. Partial CDR3 DNA: TGTGCCAGCAGCCTCGGGACTAGCGGCTACAATGAG. Residues: CASSLGTSGYNE. The complete CDR3 reads CASSLGTSGYNEQFF.

Points on this clone: The CDR3 is cut off 3 residues early in the read; its end comes from the germline J gene. The genes are TRBV5-1 and TRBJ2-3; 8 positions match TRBD1. The CDR3 length is 14 residues. V shed 0 bases, J shed 4 bases, and the junction held 1 base outside the gene matches. Per germline, CDR1 SGHRS and CDR2 YFSETQ. CDR3 DNA, as far as it was read: TGCGCCAGCAGCTTGGGACAGGGGTCAGATACG. Its translation: CASSLGQGSDT. The whole CDR3 protein is CASSLGQGSDTQYF.

Worth noting for this clone: The CDR3 end falls 3 residues outside the read, so it is completed with the germline J gene. The chain links TRBV19 to TRBJ2-1; 10 nucleotides agree with TRBD2. Germline V lookup: CDR1 LNHDA, CDR2 SQIVND (reference sequence). The CDR3 runs to 16 residues. Trimming at V came to 4 bases and at J to 5 bases, leaving 8 bases not matched to a gene. CDR3: CASSTLLAGPNNEQFF. The CDR3 DNA, read in part, is TGTGCCAGTAGTACTCTACTAGCGGGGCCAAACAATGAG.

About this clone itself: From the germline J gene comes the end of the CDR3, since the read stops 3 residues before it. The gene calls are TRBV11-3 and TRBJ2-7; TRBD2 matches 8 bases. The CDR3 spans 14 residues. In germline, CDR1 is SGHNT, CDR2 YENEEA. Trimming cost V 5 bases and J 0 bases; bases outside gene matches: 3. CDR3 sequence reads: CASSPGGTSYEQYF. The CDR3 DNA, read in part, is TGTGCCAGCAGCCCGGGGGGGACCTCCTACGAG.

Points on this clone: The read ends 3 residues shy of where the CDR3 ends; the end is completed using the germline J gene. The V and J genes are TRBV6-1 and TRBJ1-2; maybe TRBD1 (6 bases). CDR3 size: 13 residues. V lost 4 bases and J lost 3, with 9 bases in between. Germline-derived CDR1 and CDR2 are MNHNS and SASEGT. The CDR3 is CASSVQGDYGYTF. The covered CDR3 bases are TGTGCCAGCAGTGTACAGGGCGACTATGGC.

Comments on this clone: The DNA ends 3 residues before the CDR3 does, and the rest of the CDR3 is filled in from the germline J gene. The chain employs TRBV4-1 and TRBJ1-6; 7 bases fit TRBD1. CDR3 length: 15 amino acids. V lost 5 bases to trimming and J lost 7 bases; unmatched junction nucleotides: 8. CDR1 and CDR2 (germline): MGHRA, YSYEKL. CDR3: CASSIQGNGNSPLHF. The sequenced part of the CDR3 DNA is TGCGCCAGCAGCATACAGGGGAATGGGAATTCACCC.

Points on this clone: The read halts 3 residues ahead of the CDR3 end, with the missing end drawn from the germline J gene. The rearrangement joins TRBV15 to TRBJ2-2; 8 nucleotides align to TRBD2. CDR1 LNHNV and CDR2 YYDKDF come from the germline V gene (reference sequence). The CDR3 sequence is 16 residues long. Losses at the gene ends were 5 bases for V and 4 bases for J; bases not matched to a gene: 9. The CDR3 sequence: CATSVVGAGGTGELFF. Incomplete CDR3 DNA: TGTGCCACCAGCGTAGTTGGGGCGGGGGGCACCGGGGAG.